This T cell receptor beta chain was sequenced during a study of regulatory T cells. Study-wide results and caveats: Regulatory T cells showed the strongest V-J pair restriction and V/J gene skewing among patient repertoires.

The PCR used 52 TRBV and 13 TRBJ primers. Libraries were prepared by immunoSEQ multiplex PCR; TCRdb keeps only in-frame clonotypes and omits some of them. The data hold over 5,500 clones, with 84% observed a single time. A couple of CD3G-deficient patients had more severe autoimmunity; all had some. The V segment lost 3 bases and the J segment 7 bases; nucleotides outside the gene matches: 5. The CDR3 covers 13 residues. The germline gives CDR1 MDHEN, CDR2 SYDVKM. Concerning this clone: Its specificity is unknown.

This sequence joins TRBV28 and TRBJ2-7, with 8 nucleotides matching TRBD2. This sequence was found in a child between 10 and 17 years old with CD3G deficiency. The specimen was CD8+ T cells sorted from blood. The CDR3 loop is CASSLALAEEQYF. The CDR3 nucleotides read TGTGCCAGCAGTTTGGCACTAGCGGAAGAGCAGTACTTC.